This T cell receptor beta chain was sequenced during a study of cytomegalovirus exposure and HLA in healthy donors. This clone was found once. The antigen remains unidentified. 13 Jbeta primers and 60 Vbeta primers were used for the PCR. How the authors handled the data: A follow-up analysis tallied 73 million or so unique TCR beta chains, some 11 million shared. The protocol was immunoSEQ multiplex PCR, while the TCRdb copy is restricted to in-frame clones and leaves out a portion. Clone size and V and J calls were adopted from that table, with D and trimming inferred from the DNA. This table holds about 190,000 clones, approximately 82% found once. Findings and caveats of the study: Per a prior analysis, the majority of TCR beta V segments were productive roughly 87% or roughly 30% of the time. A highly shared variant cluster was judged a likely technical artifact. Across donors, most TCRs were seen rarely, yet some public ones were widespread.

The clonotype originates from a woman under 30 in good health and CMV-seropositive. The sequencing sample was made of PBMCs.

CDR3 coding DNA: TGTGCCAGCAGTATTGGGGGGGGCTCTGGAAACACCATATATTTT. It specifies CASSIGGGSGNTIYF. This chain links TRBV27 with TRBJ1-3; tentatively, D is TRBD1 (5 bases). V was cut by 5 bases and J by 0 bases, with 11 bases left in between. The CDR3 has 15 residues. Germline loops: CDR1 MNHEY, CDR2 SMNVEV (reference sequence).